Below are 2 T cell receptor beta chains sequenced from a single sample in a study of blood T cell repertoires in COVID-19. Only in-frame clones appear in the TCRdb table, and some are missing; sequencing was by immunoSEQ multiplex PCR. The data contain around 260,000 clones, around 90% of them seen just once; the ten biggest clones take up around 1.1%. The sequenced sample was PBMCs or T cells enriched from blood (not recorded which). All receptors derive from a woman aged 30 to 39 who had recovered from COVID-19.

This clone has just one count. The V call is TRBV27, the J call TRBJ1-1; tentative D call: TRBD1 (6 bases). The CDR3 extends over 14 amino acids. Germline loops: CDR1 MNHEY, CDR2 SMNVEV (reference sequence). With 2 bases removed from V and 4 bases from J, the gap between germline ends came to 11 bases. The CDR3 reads CASSLEGRGTEAFF. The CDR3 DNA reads TGTGCCAGCAGTTTAGAGGGCAGGGGCACTGAAGCTTTCTTT.

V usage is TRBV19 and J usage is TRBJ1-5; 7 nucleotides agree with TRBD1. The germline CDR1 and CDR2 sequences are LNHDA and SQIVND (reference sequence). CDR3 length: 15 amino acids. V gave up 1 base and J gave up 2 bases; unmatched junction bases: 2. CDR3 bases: TGTGCCAGTAGTATAGTAGACAGGGGCAATCAGCCCCAGCATTTT. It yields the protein CASSIVDRGNQPQHF.